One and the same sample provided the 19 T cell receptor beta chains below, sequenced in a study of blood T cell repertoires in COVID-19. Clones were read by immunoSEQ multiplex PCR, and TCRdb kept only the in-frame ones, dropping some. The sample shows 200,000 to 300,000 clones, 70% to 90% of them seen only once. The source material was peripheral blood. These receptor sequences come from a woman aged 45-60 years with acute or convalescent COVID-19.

The CDR3 nucleotides are TGTGCCACCAGGATGACAGGGGACGGAAACACCATATATTTT. Its protein product is CATRMTGDGNTIYF. The rearrangement joins TRBV15 to TRBJ1-3; the match to TRBD1 covers 8 bases. Germline CDR1 is LNHNV and CDR2 is YYDKDF (reference sequence). J was trimmed by 4 bases and V by 6 bases; bases with no gene match: 5. This CDR3 is 14 amino acids long. The complete variable domain, with remaining parts taken from reference TRBV15 and TRBJ1-3, reads DAMVIQNPRYQVTQFGKPVTLSCSQTLNHNVMYWYQQKSSQAPKLLFHYYDKDFNNEADTPDNFQSRRPNTSFCFLDIRSPGLGDTAMYLCATRMTGDGNTIYFGEGSWLTVV.

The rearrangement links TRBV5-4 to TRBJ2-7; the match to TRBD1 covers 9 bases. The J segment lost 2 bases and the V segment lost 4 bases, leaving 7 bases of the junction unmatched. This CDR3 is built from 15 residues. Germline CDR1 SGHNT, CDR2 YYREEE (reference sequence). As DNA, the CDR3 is TGTGCCAGCAGCCCCGACAGGGGGAACACCTACGAGCAGTACTTC. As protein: CASSPDRGNTYEQYF.

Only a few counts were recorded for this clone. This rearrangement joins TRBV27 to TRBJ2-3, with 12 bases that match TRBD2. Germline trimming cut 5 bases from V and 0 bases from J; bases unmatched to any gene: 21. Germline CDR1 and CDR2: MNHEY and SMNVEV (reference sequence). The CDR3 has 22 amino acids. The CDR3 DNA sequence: TGTGCCAGCAGTCCCCCCAGCCCTAGCGGGAGGGTTGTGACCTCTAGCACAGATACGCAGTATTTT. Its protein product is CASSPPSPSGRVVTSSTDTQYF.

CDR3 protein: CASSLFAGGAYEQYF. The CDR3 nucleotides read TGTGCCAGCAGCTTATTCGCAGGGGGCGCCTACGAGCAGTACTTC. The V gene is TRBV7-9, the J gene TRBJ2-7, with 8 nucleotides matching TRBD1. J lost 2 bases, V lost 2 bases, and 5 bases had no gene match. CDR1 is SEHNR and CDR2 is FQNEAQ in the germline V gene (reference sequence). The CDR3 is 15 residues long.

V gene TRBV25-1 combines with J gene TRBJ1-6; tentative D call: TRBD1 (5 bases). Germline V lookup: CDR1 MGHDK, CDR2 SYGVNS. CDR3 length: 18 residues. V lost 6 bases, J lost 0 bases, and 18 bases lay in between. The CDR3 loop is CASRPGVTESSYNSPLHF. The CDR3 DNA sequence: TGTGCCAGCAGGCCAGGAGTGACAGAAAGCTCCTATAATTCACCCCTCCACTTT. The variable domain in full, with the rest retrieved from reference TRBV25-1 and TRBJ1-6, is EADIYQTPRYLVIGTGKKITLECSQTMGHDKMYWYQQDPGMELHLIHYSYGVNSTEKGDLSSESTVSRIRTEHFPLTLESARPSHTSQYLCASRPGVTESSYNSPLHFGNGTRLTVT.

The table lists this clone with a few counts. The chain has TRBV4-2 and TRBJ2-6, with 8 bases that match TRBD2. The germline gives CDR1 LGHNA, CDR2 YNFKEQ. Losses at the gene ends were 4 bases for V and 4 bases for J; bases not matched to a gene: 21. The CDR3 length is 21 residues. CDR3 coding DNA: TGTGCCAGCAGCCGAGGCCGTGGTGGTAGCGGGATCGGGCGCGGGGCCAACGTCCTGACTTTC. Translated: CASSRGRGGSGIGRGANVLTF.

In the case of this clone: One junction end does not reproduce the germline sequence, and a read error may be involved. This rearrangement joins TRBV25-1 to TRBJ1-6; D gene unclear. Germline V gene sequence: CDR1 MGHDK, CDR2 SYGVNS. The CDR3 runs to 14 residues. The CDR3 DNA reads TGTGCCAACAGTTATCGAGCCTATAATTCACCCCTCCACTTT. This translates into CANSYRAYNSPLHF.

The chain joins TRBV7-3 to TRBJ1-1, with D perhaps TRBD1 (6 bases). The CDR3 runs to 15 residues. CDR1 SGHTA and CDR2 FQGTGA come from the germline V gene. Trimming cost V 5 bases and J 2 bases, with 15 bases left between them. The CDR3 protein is CASSVQGTVNTEAFF. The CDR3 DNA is TGTGCCAGCAGCGTACAGGGAACCGTAAACACTGAAGCTTTCTTT.

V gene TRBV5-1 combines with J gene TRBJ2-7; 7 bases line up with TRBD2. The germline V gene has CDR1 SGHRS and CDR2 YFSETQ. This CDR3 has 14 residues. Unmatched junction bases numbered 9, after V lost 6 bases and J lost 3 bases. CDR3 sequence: CASIGTTKGYEQYF. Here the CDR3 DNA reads TGCGCCAGCATCGGGACTACCAAAGGCTACGAGCAGTACTTC.

The CDR3 coding sequence is TGTGCCAGCAGCCCAGATGGAGTGAACACTGAAGCTTTCTTT. As protein: CASSPDGVNTEAFF. The gene calls are TRBV3-1 (or the pseudogene TRBV3-2) and TRBJ1-1; D remains unclear. Looked up from germline, CDR1 is LGHDT and CDR2 is YNNKEL (reference sequence). V shed 4 bases and J shed 0 bases, with 9 bases lying between them. The CDR3 covers 14 residues.

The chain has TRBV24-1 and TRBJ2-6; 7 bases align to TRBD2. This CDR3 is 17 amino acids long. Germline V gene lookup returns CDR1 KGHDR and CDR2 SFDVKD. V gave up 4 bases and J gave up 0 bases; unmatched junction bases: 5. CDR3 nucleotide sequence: TGTGCCACCAGTGACCCACGGGGGGTCTCTGGGGCCAACGTCCTGACTTTC. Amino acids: CATSDPRGVSGANVLTF.

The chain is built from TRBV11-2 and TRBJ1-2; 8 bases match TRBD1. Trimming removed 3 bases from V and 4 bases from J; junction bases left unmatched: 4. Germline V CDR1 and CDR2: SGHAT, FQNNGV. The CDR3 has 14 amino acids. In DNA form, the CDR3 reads TGTGCCAGCAGCTTCGGACAGGGTGTCTATGGCTACACCTTC. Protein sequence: CASSFGQGVYGYTF.

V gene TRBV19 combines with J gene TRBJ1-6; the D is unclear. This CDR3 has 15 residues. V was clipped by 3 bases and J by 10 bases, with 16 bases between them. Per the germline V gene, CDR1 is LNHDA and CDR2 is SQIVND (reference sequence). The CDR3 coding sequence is TGTGCCAGTAGTATTAACAGCCTAAGTCGGTCACCCCTCCACTTT. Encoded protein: CASSINSLSRSPLHF.

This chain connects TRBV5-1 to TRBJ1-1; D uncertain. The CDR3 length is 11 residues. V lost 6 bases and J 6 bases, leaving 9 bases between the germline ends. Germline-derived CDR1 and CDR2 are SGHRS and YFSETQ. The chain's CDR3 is CASTPRAEAFF. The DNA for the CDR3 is TGCGCCAGCACCCCTCGGGCTGAAGCTTTCTTT. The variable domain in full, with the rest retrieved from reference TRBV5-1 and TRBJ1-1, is KAGVTQTPRYLIKTRGQQVTLSCSPISGHRSVSWYQQTPGQGLQFLFEYFSETQRNKGNFPGRFSGRQFSNSRSEMNVSTLELGDSALYLCASTPRAEAFFGQGTRLTVV.

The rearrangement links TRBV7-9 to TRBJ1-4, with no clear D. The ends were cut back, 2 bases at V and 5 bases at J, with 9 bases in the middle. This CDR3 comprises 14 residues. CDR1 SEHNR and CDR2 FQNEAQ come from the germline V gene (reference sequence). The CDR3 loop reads CASSLPPGNEKLFF. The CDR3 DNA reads TGTGCCAGCAGCTTACCCCCGGGGAATGAAAAACTGTTTTTT. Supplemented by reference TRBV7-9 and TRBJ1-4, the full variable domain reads DTGVSQNPRHKITKRGQNVTFRCDPISEHNRLYWYRQTLGQGPEFLTYFQNEAQLEKSRLLSDRFSAERPKGSFSTLEIQRTEQGDSAMYLCASSLPPGNEKLFFGSGTQLSVL.

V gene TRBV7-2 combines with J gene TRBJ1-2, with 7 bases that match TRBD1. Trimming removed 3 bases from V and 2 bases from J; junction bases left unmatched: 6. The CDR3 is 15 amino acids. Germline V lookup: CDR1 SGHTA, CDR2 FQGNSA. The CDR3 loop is CASSFGTARNYGYTF. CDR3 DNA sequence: TGTGCCAGCAGCTTCGGGACAGCTAGAAACTATGGCTACACCTTC.

The CDR3: CASSQLLAGVTYEQYF. The DNA for the CDR3 is TGTGCCAGCAGCCAACTACTGGCGGGAGTCACCTACGAGCAGTACTTC. V and J are TRBV3-1 (or the pseudogene TRBV3-2) and TRBJ2-7; TRBD2 agrees at 7 bases. Germline loops: CDR1 LGHDT, CDR2 YNNKEL (reference sequence). V lost 2 bases and J lost 2; bases outside the gene matches: 9. CDR3 length: 16 residues.

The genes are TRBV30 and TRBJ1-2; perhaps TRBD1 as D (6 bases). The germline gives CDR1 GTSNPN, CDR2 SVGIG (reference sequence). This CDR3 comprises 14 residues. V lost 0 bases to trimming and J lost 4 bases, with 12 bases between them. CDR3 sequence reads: CAWSVKGGGYGYTF. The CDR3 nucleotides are TGTGCCTGGAGTGTGAAGGGAGGGGGCTATGGCTACACCTTC.

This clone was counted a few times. The CDR3 DNA is TGTGCCAGCAGCTTAGGTACGGGGGGTCTCTCCTACGAGCAGTACTTC. It is translated as CASSLGTGGLSYEQYF. The chain joins TRBV7-6 to TRBJ2-7; 7 positions agree with TRBD2. The CDR3 is 16 residues long. The J segment lost 0 bases and the V segment lost 1 base, leaving 6 bases of the junction unmatched. Germline values: CDR1 SGHVS, CDR2 FNYEAQ.